This passage covers 22 T cell receptor beta chains from one sample sequenced in a study of cytomegalovirus exposure and HLA in healthy donors. The primer mix had 60 Vbeta and 13 Jbeta primers. The repertoire was sequenced with immunoSEQ multiplex PCR; TCRdb's copy has only in-frame clones and lacks some. The sample has about 160,000 clones, 65% to 90% seen once. The sample comprised PBMCs. The origin of the receptors is a man between 45 and 60 years old in good health and CMV-seropositive.

Only a few counts were recorded for this clone. The gene calls are TRBV6-1 and TRBJ1-4; 8 bases are shared with TRBD1. This CDR3 contains 21 residues. J gave up 1 base and V 2 bases, and 18 bases lay outside the gene matches. Germline V gene sequence: CDR1 MNHNS, CDR2 SASEGT. This chain's CDR3 is CASSEWFPKTGEIGTNEKLFF. CDR3 nucleotide sequence: TGTGCCAGCAGTGAATGGTTCCCTAAGACAGGGGAAATAGGAACTAATGAAAAACTGTTTTTT.

The chain uses TRBV7-9 and TRBJ2-2; D gene unclear. Trimming removed 1 base at V and 4 bases at J, with 4 bases between. This CDR3 comprises 13 residues. Germline CDR1 and CDR2: SEHNR and FQNEAQ (reference sequence). In nucleotides, the CDR3 is TGTGCCAGCAGCTTAGGAGGCACCGGGGAGCTGTTTTTT. This encodes CASSLGGTGELFF.

The V call is TRBV11-3, the J call TRBJ2-2, with 7 bases aligning to TRBD1. This CDR3 is 15 amino acids long. V shed 5 bases and J 0 bases; nucleotides not matched to a gene: 3. Germline V CDR1 and CDR2: SGHNT, YENEEA. This CDR3 reads CASSPGTANTGELFF. The CDR3 DNA sequence: TGTGCCAGCAGCCCCGGGACAGCGAACACCGGGGAGCTGTTTTTT.

This clone has just a few counts. The V and J genes are TRBV4-3 and TRBJ2-1, with 11 bases that match TRBD2. The V and J ends lost 4 bases and 4 bases, in that order; junction bases with no gene match: 0. The CDR3 runs to 14 residues. Germline V lookup: CDR1 LGHNA, CDR2 YSLEER. CDR3 amino acids: CASSRLAGYNEQFF. The CDR3 DNA follows: TGCGCCAGCAGCCGACTAGCGGGGTACAATGAGCAGTTCTTC.

V and J are TRBV10-3 and TRBJ1-4; D call uncertain. The CDR3 runs 14 residues. Trimming removed 10 bases at V and 4 bases at J, with 16 bases between. The germline CDR1 and CDR2 sequences are ENHRY and SYGVKD. The CDR3 coding sequence is TGTGCCACCCGTCTTGACGAGGGTAATGAAAAACTGTTTTTT. Translation gives CATRLDEGNEKLFF.

This chain connects TRBV19 to TRBJ2-5; 10 bases are shared with TRBD2. J was trimmed by 5 bases and V by 3 bases; bases with no gene match: 6. The CDR3 consists of 15 residues. Germline values: CDR1 LNHDA, CDR2 SQIVND (reference sequence). DNA of the CDR3: TGTGCCAGTAGTATCCTAGCGGGAGCCCCCGAGACCCAGTACTTC. Translating it yields CASSILAGAPETQYF.

The chain combines TRBV6-1 with TRBJ2-3; weak D call: TRBD2 (5 bases). Germline CDR1 MNHNS, CDR2 SASEGT. V lost 5 bases and J lost 7, with 13 bases in between. The CDR3 is made up of 13 amino acids. CDR3 coding DNA: TGTGCCAGCAGTCTCGGAGGTGGAAATACGCAGTATTTT. The encoded protein is CASSLGGGNTQYF.

V usage is TRBV28 and J usage is TRBJ1-1; D gene uncertain. There are 11 residues in the CDR3. CDR1 is MDHEN, CDR2 SYDVKM, per germline. Trimming pared 2 bases from V and 7 bases from J, leaving 5 bases between. The CDR3 region has the DNA TGTGCCAGCAGTTTAAACTATGAAGCTTTCTTT. It is translated as CASSLNYEAFF.

This clone was counted between two and nine times. The V gene is TRBV4-1, the J gene TRBJ1-2, with 9 bases lining up with TRBD1. V dropped 1 base and J dropped 4; count of bases not matched to a gene: 10. The CDR3 covers 17 residues. Germline-derived CDR1 and CDR2 are MGHRA and YSYEKL. The CDR3 DNA reads TGCGCCAGCAGCCAAGCCGGGACAGGGATTGGAGGCTATGGCTACACCTTC. This gives the protein CASSQAGTGIGGYGYTF.

The chain carries TRBV5-4 and TRBJ1-6; D gene ambiguous. CDR3 length equals 14 residues. Germline V gene sequence: CDR1 SGHNT, CDR2 YYREEE (reference sequence). Trimming took 0 bases from V and 7 from J, leaving 8 bases between them. The DNA of the CDR3 is TGTGCCAGCAGCTTGGCTGGCTTGAATTCACCCCTCCACTTT. Amino acids: CASSLAGLNSPLHF.

This clone appeared once. The rearrangement joins TRBV13 to TRBJ2-7, with D possibly TRBD1 on 6 matching bases. Germline-derived CDR1 and CDR2 are PRHDT and FYEKMQ (reference sequence). Trimming pared 0 bases from V and 3 bases from J, leaving 12 bases between. This CDR3 is 15 amino acids long. The CDR3 protein is CASSLGLVRGYEQYF. As DNA, the CDR3 is TGTGCCAGCAGCTTAGGCCTAGTCAGGGGCTACGAGCAGTACTTC. Drawing the rest from reference TRBV13 and TRBJ2-7, the complete variable domain is AAGVIQSPRHLIKEKRETATLKCYPIPRHDTVYWYQQGPGQDPQFLISFYEKMQSDKGSIPDRFSAQQFSDYHSELNMSSLELGDSALYFCASSLGLVRGYEQYFGPGTRLTVT.

This chain uses TRBV25-1 with TRBJ1-2, with D possibly being TRBD1 (6 bases). Trimming shortened V by 6 bases and J by 7 bases, and 15 bases separated the two germline ends. The germline V gene has CDR1 MGHDK and CDR2 SYGVNS. This CDR3 is 13 amino acids long. The CDR3 reads CASRDSPLSGYTF. CDR3 nucleotides: TGTGCCAGCAGGGACAGCCCCCTATCTGGCTACACCTTC.

The chain employs TRBV7-3 and TRBJ1-2, with a tentative D call TRBD1 (5 bases). From germline, CDR1 is SGHTA and CDR2 FQGTGA. This CDR3 is 16 amino acids long. V lost 2 bases to trimming and J lost 8 bases, with 21 bases between them. In DNA form, the CDR3 reads TGTGCCAGCAGCTTAGATCCGGCGGCCTTCCGGGGGGGCTACACCTTC. Protein product: CASSLDPAAFRGGYTF.

The V call is TRBV6-5, the J call TRBJ2-7, with a possible D match to TRBD1 (6 bases). The CDR3 covers 13 residues. Germline CDR1 MNHEY, CDR2 SVGAGI. The ends were cut back, 4 bases at V and 6 bases at J, with 13 bases in the middle. CDR3 loop: CASSSRQALEQYF. DNA of the CDR3: TGTGCCAGCAGTTCGCGACAGGCCCTCGAGCAGTACTTC.

On this clone: The DNA is left out, because the CDR3 cannot be placed on it with certainty; the CDR3 is given as TCRdb lists it. This chain uses TRBV21-1 with TRBJ2-3; TRBD1, the table's D call, lacks a check against the DNA. TRBV21-1 is a documented pseudogene. From its first to its last residue, the CDR3 has 23 amino acids. CDR3 protein: CASSKEVGRGTGAPRTVTDTQYF.

The V gene is TRBV5-1, the J gene TRBJ2-1, with TRBD2 as a possible D gene (5 bases). V was shortened by 0 bases and J by 8 bases, with 9 bases between the two germline ends. There are 13 residues in the CDR3. CDR1 SGHRS and CDR2 YFSETQ come from the germline V gene. The CDR3, as DNA: TGCGCCAGCAGCTTGGGTTCGGGATATGAGCAGTTCTTC. Translation: CASSLGSGYEQFF. Full variable domain (outside the CDR3, taken from reference TRBV5-1 and TRBJ2-1): KAGVTQTPRYLIKTRGQQVTLSCSPISGHRSVSWYQQTPGQGLQFLFEYFSETQRNKGNFPGRFSGRQFSNSRSEMNVSTLELGDSALYLCASSLGSGYEQFFGPGTRLTVL.

This clone was observed a single time. This rearrangement joins TRBV6-1 to TRBJ1-6; 9 bases fit TRBD1. Germline V lookup: CDR1 MNHNS, CDR2 SASEGT. J lost 10 bases, V lost 3 bases, and 7 bases had no gene match. CDR3 length equals 15 residues. CDR3 sequence (DNA): TGTGCCAGCAGTGAGCCGGGGACAGGGACGTCACCCCTCCACTTT. It specifies CASSEPGTGTSPLHF.

The chain links TRBV5-1 to TRBJ1-3; 10 bases are shared with TRBD1. V was pared by 4 bases and J by 2 bases, with 3 bases of the junction left unmatched. CDR3 length: 15 amino acids. Germline V lookup: CDR1 SGHRS, CDR2 YFSETQ. Here the CDR3 reads CASSMDRGAGNTIYF. CDR3 DNA sequence: TGCGCCAGCAGCATGGACAGGGGGGCTGGAAACACCATATATTTT.

The rearrangement joins TRBV5-3 to TRBJ2-7, with 10 bases aligning to TRBD2. TRBV5-3 is noted as an ORF with a role that remains uncertain. This CDR3 is 18 amino acids long. The V segment lost 4 bases and the J segment 5 bases; nucleotides outside the gene matches: 18. CDR3 protein: CARSRTSGPNGPGNEQYF. Here the CDR3 DNA reads TGTGCCAGAAGCCGGACTAGCGGTCCCAACGGTCCTGGGAACGAGCAGTACTTC.

The V and J genes are TRBV6-5 and TRBJ2-1, with 12 bases fitting TRBD2. Germline CDR1 MNHEY, CDR2 SVGAGI. The CDR3 consists of 15 residues. The trim removed 4 bases at V and 9 bases at J, leaving 7 bases unmatched. CDR3 DNA sequence: TGTGCCAGCAGTTCCGCTAGCGGGGGGGTGACTGAGCAGTTCTTC. Translated, it gives CASSSASGGVTEQFF.

The chain is built from TRBV5-6 and TRBJ1-2; D might be TRBD1 (6 bases). The CDR3 runs to 14 residues. In germline, CDR1 is SGHDT, CDR2 YYEEEE. V gave up 0 bases and J gave up 5 bases, with 11 bases separating them. CDR3 nucleotides: TGTGCCAGCAGCTTGGACAGGGTGCGTTATGGCTACACCTTC. As protein: CASSLDRVRYGYTF.

Comment on this clone: The same CDR3 arises from other DNA sequences in this sample as well. The chain combines TRBV29-1 with TRBJ1-2; D perhaps matches TRBD1 (5 bases). The CDR3 totals 13 residues. Deletions cut 4 bases from V and 2 bases from J, with 11 bases between. Germline CDR1 SQVTM, CDR2 ANQGSEA. CDR3 in amino acids: CSVAQDKNYGYTF. CDR3 nucleotides: TGCAGCGTTGCACAGGATAAGAACTATGGCTACACCTTC.